This TCR beta chain originates from a study of T-cell memory formation after mild COVID-19 (dated by TCRdb to about 2021). Notes on the research overall: TCR sequence clusters from the two donors were found to be largely donor specific. Two young, previously healthy adult volunteers, one female and one male, were included in the cohort. In two donors, T-cell clones that expanded and contracted after mild COVID-19 were followed by sequencing TCRalpha and TCRbeta repertoires longitudinally.

Ficoll-Paque density gradient centrifugation was used to isolate PBMCs. Overall results and qualifications from the work: Contracting CD4+ clones appeared mostly in the CM and EM memory subsets, whereas CD8+ clones were enriched in EMRA. The detection of some responding clones in pre-infection memory suggests that pre-existing cross-reactive memory T cells joined the SARS-CoV-2 response. Whether the second-wave clones peaking on day 37 were SARS-CoV-2 specific was not confirmed. Clones that contracted from day 15 to 85 showed balanced CD4/CD8 phenotypes, whereas a second wave of clones that expanded from day 15 to 37 leaned towards CD4+. The study covered only a couple of mild cases, and larger cohorts including severe cases with pre-infection samples were considered necessary.

Instrument on record: Illumina NovaSeq 6000. Using 5'RACE with constant-segment primers, TCRalpha and TCRbeta cDNA libraries were constructed, with sample barcodes and unique molecular identifiers added in the process. RNA was extracted from every sample with Trizol reagent. Libraries were amplified in two PCR steps, with a second sample barcode and Illumina TruSeq adapters added in the second step. Libraries were sequenced on an Illumina NovaSeq with 2 x 150 bp paired-end reads. Turning to the authors' computational methods: Demultiplexing of reads and collapsing into UMI-guided consensus sequences were performed with migec v1.2.7. Using mixcr v2.1.11, UMI consensuses were aligned to TRA and TRB V and J templates and then assembled into clonotypes. Clonotypes were classified as expanded or contracted when called significant by both edgeR and NoisET, with noise models trained on biological replicates. edgeR calls used a false discovery rate-adjusted p below 0.01 and a log2 fold-change threshold of 1. PCA with hierarchical clustering of max-normalized trajectories of the 1000 most abundant clonotypes was used as exploratory dynamics analysis. Each responding clone was given a CD4 or CD8 phenotype based on the CD4+ and CD8+ repertoires, which had been sequenced separately. The public reads were reprocessed in TCRdb via fastp at Q25 and MiXCR, keeping in-frame beta chains. Entries are consolidated by CDR3 protein sequence, retaining the most common genes and DNA. These V and J calls rely on TCRdb rather than the paper's analysis. Here the sample has fewer than 450,000 distinct CDR3 sequences; approximately 24% occur a single time. The ten most abundant clones make up 8.5% to 10% of the sample.

On this clonotype itself: Its antigen specificity is not known. No base quality values were provided; no much bigger clone lies one nucleotide off.

The CDR3 runs 13 residues from the cysteine to the phenylalanine. Only CDR3 DNA is held: 39 bases, read in frame from base 1. A distance of 9 bases separates the germline ends of V and J, which lose 7 bases and 3 bases respectively. The V and J genes are TRBV12-3 or TRBV12-4 and TRBJ2-2; the D gene identity is not certain. This TCR came from an adult woman who had mild COVID-19 (a few samples of this study predate the infection). The sample titles of this study are shuffled in the database, so cell type and time point are left out; the donor was told from shared clones. Material for sequencing was PBMCs or a T cell subset sorted from them (not recorded which). The encoded CDR3 is CASNEQHTGELFF. The base sequence is TGTGCCAGCAACGAACAGCACACCGGGGAGCTGTTTTTT.